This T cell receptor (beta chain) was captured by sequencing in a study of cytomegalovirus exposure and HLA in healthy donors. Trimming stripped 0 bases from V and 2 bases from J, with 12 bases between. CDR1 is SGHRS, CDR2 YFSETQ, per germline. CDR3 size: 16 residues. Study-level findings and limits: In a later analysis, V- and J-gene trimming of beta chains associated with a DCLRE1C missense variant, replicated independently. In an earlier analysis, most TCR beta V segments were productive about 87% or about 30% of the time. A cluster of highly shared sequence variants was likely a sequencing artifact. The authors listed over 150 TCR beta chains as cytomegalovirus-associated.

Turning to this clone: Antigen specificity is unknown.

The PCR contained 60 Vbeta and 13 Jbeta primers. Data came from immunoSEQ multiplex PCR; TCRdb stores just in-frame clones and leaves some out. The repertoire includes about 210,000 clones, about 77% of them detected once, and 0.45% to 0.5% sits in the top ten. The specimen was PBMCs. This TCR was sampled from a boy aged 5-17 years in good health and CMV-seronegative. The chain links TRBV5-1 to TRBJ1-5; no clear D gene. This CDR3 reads CASSLDPSQGNQPQHF. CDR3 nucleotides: TGCGCCAGCAGCTTGGATCCCAGTCAGGGCAATCAGCCCCAGCATTTT.